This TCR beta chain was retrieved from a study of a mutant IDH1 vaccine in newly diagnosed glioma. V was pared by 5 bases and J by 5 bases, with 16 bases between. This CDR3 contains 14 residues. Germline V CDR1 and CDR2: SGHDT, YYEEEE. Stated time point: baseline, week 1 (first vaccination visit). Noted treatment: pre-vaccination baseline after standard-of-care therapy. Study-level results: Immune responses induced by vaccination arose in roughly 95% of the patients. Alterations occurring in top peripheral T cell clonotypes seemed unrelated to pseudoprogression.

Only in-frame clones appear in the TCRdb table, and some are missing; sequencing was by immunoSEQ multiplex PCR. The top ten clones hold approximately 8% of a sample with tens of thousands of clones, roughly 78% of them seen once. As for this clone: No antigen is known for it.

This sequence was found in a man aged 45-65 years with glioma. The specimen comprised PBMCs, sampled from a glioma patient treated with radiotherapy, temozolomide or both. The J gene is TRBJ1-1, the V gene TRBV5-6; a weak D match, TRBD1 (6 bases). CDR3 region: CASRKRAGETEAFF. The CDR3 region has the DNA TGTGCCAGCAGAAAAAGGGCAGGGGAGACTGAAGCTTTCTTT.